The clone carrying this TCR beta chain appeared a few times. No antigen is known for it. Trimming took 2 bases from V and 4 from J, leaving 11 bases between them. This CDR3 has 14 residues. From germline, CDR1 is MGHRA and CDR2 YSYEKL. The assay was immunoSEQ multiplex PCR, and TCRdb's table has in-frame clones only and misses some. Here the sample spans some 96,000 clones, just under 85% being singletons. These data originate in a study of OX40 agonist ivuxolimab in advanced cancers. Study-wide context: The study treated patients with ivuxolimab, an agonistic anti-OX40 (CD134) antibody. Head and neck, renal cell, melanoma or hepatocellular carcinoma were the cancers that dose-escalation patients had. Partial responses, seen in three patients, involved one hepatocellular carcinoma and two cutaneous melanomas. Findings and limits, study-wide: Among the lowest peripheral clonal expansion occurred in 0.1-3.0 mg/kg partial responders.

The TCR originated in an adult with an advanced solid tumor such as melanoma, head and neck, liver or kidney cancer. The rearrangement joins TRBV4-1 to TRBJ1-2; a weak D match, TRBD1 (6 bases). Sequencing used CD4+ or CD8+ T cells sorted from blood, obtained in a trial of the OX40 agonist ivuxolimab. The CDR3 loop is CASSQTDSIYGYTF. In DNA, the CDR3 is TGCGCCAGCAGCCAAACGGACAGCATCTATGGCTACACCTTC.